A selection of T cell receptor beta chains follows, all from one sample in a study of blood T cell repertoires in COVID-19. Data came from immunoSEQ multiplex PCR; TCRdb stores just in-frame clones and leaves some out. The profile shows about 130,000 clones, approximately 89% of them singletons. The sequencing sample was made of peripheral blood. The receptors derive from a human donor in a cohort sampled during active COVID-19. The CDR3 runs from the conserved cysteine through the conserved F or W. A D gene is named only where the DNA matches it firmly. Part of the rows lack a size; the others show once, few, many or a class for expanded clones.

V gene	J gene	D gene	clone size	CDR3 protein	CDR3 DNA
TRBV5-1	TRBJ2-5	TRBD2	NA	CASSLTTSVFETQYF	TGCGCCAGCAGCTTAACCACTAGCGTCTTTGAGACCCAGTACTTC
TRBV2	TRBJ1-3	TRBD1	NA	CASSGARTGDSGNTIYF	TGTGCCAGCAGTGGGGCGAGGACAGGCGACTCTGGAAACACCATATATTTT
TRBV7-9	TRBJ1-1	TRBD1	NA	CASSFQGDRTEAFF	TGTGCCAGCAGCTTCCAGGGGGATCGCACTGAAGCTTTCTTT
TRBV6-1	TRBJ1-5	NA	few	CASSEGGGNQPQHF	TGTGCCAGCAGTGAGGGAGGAGGCAATCAGCCCCAGCATTTT
TRBV15	TRBJ1-5	NA	NA	CATSRDPEFWQPQHF	TGTGCCACCAGCAGAGATCCGGAGTTCTGGCAGCCCCAGCATTTT
TRBV14	TRBJ1-2	NA	NA	CASSQGYTHGYTF	TGTGCCAGCAGCCAAGGGTACACACATGGCTACACCTTC
TRBV19	TRBJ1-3	NA	NA	CASSSSISGNTIYF	TGTGCCAGTAGTTCTAGCATCTCTGGAAACACCATATATTTT
TRBV7-3	TRBJ2-1	TRBD1	NA	CASSVDRVREQFF	TGTGCCAGCAGCGTGGACAGGGTCCGTGAGCAGTTCTTC
TRBV5-1	TRBJ2-2	TRBD1	NA	CASRAGTGIAGELFF	TGCGCCAGCAGGGCCGGGACAGGGATCGCCGGGGAGCTGTTTTTT
TRBV4-3	TRBJ1-1	NA	NA	CASSYDRIAEAFF	TGCGCCAGCAGCTACGACAGAATCGCTGAAGCTTTCTTT
TRBV19	TRBJ2-4	NA	NA	CASSESKNIQYF	TGTGCCAGTAGCGAGTCCAAAAACATTCAGTACTTC
TRBV25-1	TRBJ1-4	NA	NA	CASSDPRITNEKLFF	TGTGCCAGCAGTGATCCGAGGATCACTAATGAAAAACTGTTTTTT
TRBV6-4	TRBJ2-4	TRBD2	once	CASSPGGGAKNIQYF	TGTGCCAGCAGCCCGGGAGGGGGGGCCAAAAACATTCAGTACTTC
TRBV19	TRBJ1-1	NA	NA	CASSMPRGNTEAFF	TGTGCCAGTAGTATGCCCAGGGGGAACACTGAAGCTTTCTTT
TRBV21-1	TRBJ2-3	NA	NA	CASSKGGGGPPQPSTDTQYF	TGTGCCAGCAGCAAAGGGGGGGGTGGCCCACCCCAGCCTAGCACAGATACGCAGTATTTT
TRBV30	TRBJ1-2	NA	NA	CAWSLSGYTF	TGTGCCTGGAGCCTAAGCGGCTACACCTTC
TRBV27	TRBJ2-7	NA	NA	CASSLPSAGTYEQYF	TGTGCCAGCAGTTTACCTTCGGCAGGTACCTACGAGCAGTACTTC
TRBV11-3	TRBJ2-5	NA	NA	CASSRGLETQYF	TGTGCCAGCAGTAGGGGTTTAGAGACCCAGTACTTC
TRBV7-8	TRBJ2-1	TRBD2	NA	CASSLQLAGGTSYNEQFF	TGTGCCAGCAGCCTGCAACTAGCGGGAGGAACATCCTACAATGAGCAGTTCTTC
TRBV19	TRBJ2-3	NA	NA	CASGAGPDTQYF	TGTGCCAGTGGAGCGGGCCCAGATACGCAGTATTTT
TRBV25-1	TRBJ2-1	NA	once	CASSPTGYNEQFF	TGTGCCAGCAGTCCTACGGGGTACAATGAGCAGTTCTTC
TRBV19	TRBJ1-1	NA	NA	CASVPRGWGTEAFF	TGTGCCAGTGTGCCCCGGGGATGGGGCACTGAAGCTTTCTTT
TRBV14	TRBJ1-3	NA	NA	CASSQDLIVDRFSGNTIYF	TGTGCCAGCAGCCAAGATCTCATTGTAGACAGGTTCTCTGGAAACACCATATATTTT
TRBV7-9	TRBJ1-4	NA	NA	CASSFGGSGEKLFF	TGTGCCAGCAGCTTCGGGGGGAGTGGGGAAAAACTGTTTTTT
TRBV3-1/TRBV3-2	TRBJ2-3	TRBD2	NA	CASSPLAGSRSTQYF	TGTGCCAGCAGCCCTCTAGCGGGGTCTCGTAGTACGCAGTATTTT
TRBV19	TRBJ2-6	NA	NA	CASSIDGGSGANVLTF	TGTGCCAGTAGTATAGATGGCGGCTCTGGGGCCAACGTCCTGACTTTC
TRBV7-9	TRBJ1-2	NA	NA	CASIPYRQGPSGYTF	TGTGCCAGCATCCCTTATAGGCAGGGCCCTAGTGGCTACACCTTC
TRBV5-6	TRBJ1-1	NA	NA	CASSLAENTEAFF	TGTGCCAGCAGCTTGGCAGAGAACACTGAAGCTTTCTTT
TRBV30	TRBJ1-2	NA	NA	CAWSAGMGGYTF	TGTGCCTGGAGTGCGGGGATGGGTGGCTACACCTTC
TRBV7-2	TRBJ1-1	TRBD1	NA	CASSRTGGQAFF	TGTGCCAGCAGCCGGACAGGGGGACAAGCTTTCTTT
TRBV6-2/TRBV6-3	TRBJ1-2	NA	NA	CASSYGGAPNYGYTF	TGTGCCAGCAGTTACGGGGGGGCACCGAACTATGGCTACACCTTC
TRBV7-9	TRBJ1-2	NA	NA	CASSPIGGGRRGYTF	TGTGCCAGCAGCCCCATCGGCGGGGGGCGTCGTGGCTACACCTTC
TRBV10-2	TRBJ2-1	TRBD2	NA	CASMGGYNEQFF	TGCGCCAGCATGGGGGGGTACAATGAGCAGTTCTTC
TRBV20-1	TRBJ2-5	NA	NA	CSASLLAGETQYF	TGCAGTGCTAGTCTCCTAGCAGGAGAGACCCAGTACTTC
TRBV11-3	TRBJ2-3	TRBD2	NA	CASSLEEVAAAGLAGLFGTDTQYF	TGTGCCAGCAGCTTAGAAGAGGTGGCGGCGGCCGGACTAGCGGGGCTCTTCGGCACAGATACGCAGTATTTT
TRBV27	TRBJ1-3	NA	NA	CASPRAQTIYF	TGTGCCAGCCCCCGCGCGCAAACCATATATTTT
TRBV4-3	TRBJ1-1	TRBD1	NA	CASSQGTGGPNTEAFF	TGCGCCAGCAGCCAAGGGACAGGGGGCCCGAACACTGAAGCTTTCTTT
TRBV7-9	TRBJ2-5	NA	NA	CASSLAAQETQYF	TGTGCCAGCAGCTTAGCGGCCCAAGAGACCCAGTACTTC
TRBV12-5	TRBJ2-1	TRBD2	NA	CASGLVHSAVSGSNEQFF	TGTGCTAGTGGTTTGGTACACTCGGCGGTTAGCGGGAGCAATGAGCAGTTCTTC
TRBV25-1	TRBJ1-5	NA	NA	CASSDGGGQPQHF	TGTGCCAGCAGTGACGGGGGTGGACAGCCCCAGCATTTT
TRBV5-6	TRBJ1-2	NA	NA	CASSLQGLNYGYTF	TGTGCCAGCAGCTTGCAGGGGCTAAACTATGGCTACACCTTC
TRBV6-5	TRBJ1-1	NA	NA	CATTGGLNTEAFF	TGTGCCACCACGGGGGGGCTGAACACTGAAGCTTTCTTT
TRBV13	TRBJ2-7	TRBD1	NA	CASSLSRGLYEQYF	TGTGCCAGCAGCTTATCCAGGGGGCTCTACGAGCAGTACTTC
TRBV5-1	TRBJ1-2	TRBD1	NA	CASSLDRGTGYTF	TGCGCCAGCAGCTTGGACAGGGGGACCGGCTACACCTTC
TRBV7-6	TRBJ2-2	TRBD1	NA	CASSPTGVNTGELFF	TGTGCCAGCAGCCCGACAGGGGTGAACACCGGGGAGCTGTTTTTT